A single sample is the source of the 26 T cell receptor beta chains below, sequenced in a study of glioma-infiltrating T cells. Using RNA template, CDR3s of TCR alpha and beta were amplified with iRepertoire arm-PCR. TCRdb reprocessed the multiplex PCR reads via MiXCR and lists one record per CDR3 protein. The sample lists 20,000 to 25,000 distinct CDR3 sequences; 20% to 25% were seen once. Sequenced material: glioma tissue, nonneoplastic brain tissue, or PBMCs (not recorded which). These TCRs come from a human donor with low-grade glioma or glioblastoma, undergoing nonglioma brain surgery, or in good health (not recorded which).

This clonotype came up many times. The chain links TRBV15 to TRBJ2-7, with 8 bases lining up with TRBD2. CDR3 size: 15 residues. Looked up from germline, CDR1 is LNHNV and CDR2 is YYDKDF (reference sequence). The V gene end was trimmed by 1 base and the J gene end by 3 bases; junction bases not matched to a gene: 5. The CDR3 reads CATSRGSGEDYEQYF. CDR3 nucleotide sequence: TGTGCCACCAGCAGAGGTAGCGGGGAAGACTACGAGCAGTACTTC.

This clonotype was seen a handful of times. V is TRBV7-2 and J is TRBJ2-1, with 8 bases lining up with TRBD1. This CDR3 comprises 21 residues. Germline CDR1 and CDR2: SGHTA and FQGNSA. Trimming cost V 4 bases and J 4 bases; bases outside gene matches: 24. The CDR3 region has the DNA TGTGCCAGCAGCTCGCGCCCACGACAGGGGCCGACTAGTGTGCGGTACAATGAGCAGTTCTTC. It yields the protein CASSSRPRQGPTSVRYNEQFF.

This clonotype was seen only a few times. The rearrangement joins TRBV4-1 to TRBJ2-3, with D maybe TRBD2 (7 bases). V lost 1 base and J lost 0, with 11 bases in between. The germline V gene has CDR1 MGHRA and CDR2 YSYEKL. The CDR3 contains 16 residues. The DNA for the CDR3 is TGCGCCAGCAGCCAAGGCGGGGGCCTGAGCACAGATACGCAGTATTTT. Its translation: CASSQGGGLSTDTQYF.

At least ten counts were recorded for this clonotype. The gene calls are TRBV2 and TRBJ2-3; maybe TRBD2 (5 bases). This CDR3 contains 12 residues. Trimming removed 4 bases at V and 6 bases at J, with 8 bases between. The germline CDR1 and CDR2 sequences are SNHLY and FYNNEI. The CDR3 sequence is CASSVGVDTQYF. In DNA form, the CDR3 reads TGTGCCAGCAGTGTCGGGGTGGATACGCAGTATTTT.

This clonotype was picked up many times. The chain uses TRBV6-1 and TRBJ2-2; 7 bases map to TRBD1. The CDR3 is made up of 14 amino acids. V lost 4 bases, J lost 3 bases, and 2 bases stayed unmatched. Germline CDR1 MNHNS, CDR2 SASEGT. The CDR3 nucleotides read TGTGCCAGCAGTGGACAGGGTCACACCGGGGAGCTGTTTTTT. Protein product: CASSGQGHTGELFF.

In its sample, this clonotype was seen a few times. The chain combines TRBV9 with TRBJ1-5, with D maybe TRBD1 (5 bases). There are 16 residues in the CDR3. Germline V gives CDR1 SGDLS, CDR2 YYNGEE. The V end lost 4 bases, the J end lost 2 bases, and 16 bases lay between the germline ends. The CDR3 is CASSPPPGEGNQPQHF. In nucleotides, the CDR3 is TGTGCCAGCAGCCCACCCCCGGGGGAGGGCAATCAGCCCCAGCATTTT. Full variable domain (rest looked up from reference TRBV9 and TRBJ1-5): DSGVTQTPKHLITATGQRVTLRCSPRSGDLSVYWYQQSLDQGLQFLIQYYNGEERAKGNILERFSAQQFPDLHSELNLSSLELGDSALYFCASSPPPGEGNQPQHFGDGTRLSIL.

V is TRBV5-4 and J is TRBJ2-5; TRBD2 matches at 9 bases. The CDR3 contains 17 residues. V shed 7 bases, J shed 2 bases, and the junction held 15 bases outside the gene matches. CDR1 is SGHNT and CDR2 is YYREEE in the germline V gene (reference sequence). The CDR3 reads CASCRVGLAGTQETQYF. CDR3 coding DNA: TGTGCCAGCTGTCGAGTGGGGCTAGCGGGGACGCAAGAGACCCAGTACTTC.

This clonotype was counted many times. CDR3 sequence reads: CASSYPGQASNEQFF. The CDR3 DNA follows: TGTGCCAGCAGTTATCCCGGACAGGCGAGCAATGAGCAGTTCTTC. V and J are TRBV6-1 and TRBJ2-1; 7 bases are shared with TRBD1. After removal of 5 bases from V and 6 bases from J, the junction contained 10 bases not matched to a gene. The CDR3 consists of 15 residues. Per germline, CDR1 MNHNS and CDR2 SASEGT.

This clonotype was recorded a few times. J is TRBJ1-2 and V is TRBV7-2, with 10 bases that match TRBD1. Germline CDR1 reads SGHTA; CDR2 reads FQGNSA. CDR3 size: 14 residues. Losses at the gene ends were 4 bases for V and 5 bases for J; bases not matched to a gene: 4. The CDR3 sequence: CASSSGQGEYGYTF. CDR3 sequence (DNA): TGTGCCAGCAGCTCAGGACAGGGGGAATATGGCTACACCTTC.

This clonotype was seen many times. The chain has TRBV6-1 and TRBJ2-2; 9 bases fit TRBD1. The CDR3 totals 15 residues. J gave up 3 bases and V 7 bases, and 6 bases lay outside the gene matches. Germline loops: CDR1 MNHNS, CDR2 SASEGT. Written as DNA, the CDR3 is TGTGCCAGCACCCGGGGACAGGGACACACCGGGGAGCTGTTTTTT. Translation: CASTRGQGHTGELFF.

This clonotype was observed a few times. This sequence joins TRBV4-2 and TRBJ1-6; TRBD1 matches at 7 bases. Per germline, CDR1 LGHNA and CDR2 YNFKEQ. The CDR3 covers 14 residues. V lost 4 bases, J lost 8 bases, and 5 bases stayed unmatched. CDR3 residues: CASSPGGRDSPLHF. The CDR3 DNA reads TGTGCCAGCAGCCCAGGGGGTAGGGATTCACCCCTCCACTTT.

This chain links TRBV7-2 with TRBJ2-1; 10 nucleotides match TRBD2. In germline, CDR1 is SGHTA, CDR2 FQGNSA. The CDR3 loop spans 18 amino acids. The junction had 15 bases not matched to a gene; V was cut back by 5 bases and J by 5 bases. The CDR3 sequence: CASSPLTLSGGGDNEQFF. DNA for the CDR3: TGTGCCAGCAGCCCCCTCACTTTAAGCGGGGGGGGGGACAATGAGCAGTTCTTC.

This chain uses TRBV6-8 with TRBJ2-1; D might be TRBD1 or TRBD2, each matching 6 bases. Germline loops: CDR1 MNHGY, CDR2 SAAAGT. The V end was cut by 0 bases, the J end by 8 bases, with 20 bases between. CDR3 size: 17 residues. The CDR3 DNA reads as TGTGCCAGCAGTTACTCTATCGGGGGCCCCCCCGGCGATGAGCAGTTCTTC. Translated: CASSYSIGGPPGDEQFF.

This clonotype was seen more than once but under ten times. V gene TRBV7-6 combines with J gene TRBJ2-3; 7 bases agree with TRBD2. Germline CDR1 SGHVS, CDR2 FNYEAQ. Trimming removed 1 base from V and 2 bases from J; junction bases left unmatched: 12. The CDR3 spans 18 residues. The CDR3 loop reads CASSLGAGESLPTDTQYF. In DNA form, the CDR3 reads TGTGCCAGCAGCTTAGGGGCGGGGGAATCGCTACCCACAGATACGCAGTATTTT. The complete variable domain, with remaining parts taken from reference TRBV7-6 and TRBJ2-3, reads GAGVSQSPRYKVTKRGQDVALRCDPISGHVSLYWYRQALGQGPEFLTYFNYEAQQDKSGLPNDRFSAERPEGSISTLTIQRTEQRDSAMYRCASSLGAGESLPTDTQYFGPGTRLTVL.

In the case of this clonotype: One end of the junction is discordant with germline, which a read error may explain. The J gene is TRBJ1-3, the V gene TRBV7-8; no definite D call. Germline-derived CDR1 and CDR2 are SGHVS and FQNEAQ. The CDR3 covers 16 residues. The CDR3 protein is CARSLRTEPTGNTIYF. CDR3 nucleotide sequence: TGTGCCCGCAGCCTTAGGACGGAGCCCACTGGAAACACCATATATTTT.

This clonotype was observed a few times. J is TRBJ2-3 and V is TRBV11-2; no definite D call. V was clipped by 3 bases and J by 5 bases, with 6 bases between them. CDR3 length: 12 amino acids. Germline values: CDR1 SGHAT, CDR2 FQNNGV. CDR3 sequence (DNA): TGTGCCAGCAGCTTCGAGAGAGATACGCAGTATTTT. Its translation is CASSFERDTQYF.

This clonotype has a handful of counts. The chain uses TRBV2 and TRBJ2-7, with 8 bases lining up with TRBD1. From germline, CDR1 is SNHLY and CDR2 FYNNEI. V was clipped by 6 bases and J by 4 bases; unmatched bases: 2. The CDR3 loop spans 12 amino acids. CDR3 residues: CASSGQGYEQYF. CDR3 bases: TGTGCCAGCAGCGGACAGGGTTACGAGCAGTACTTC.

The J gene is TRBJ1-6, the V gene TRBV28; 8 positions match TRBD1. This CDR3 contains 17 residues. The J segment lost 4 bases and the V segment lost 11 bases, leaving 16 bases of the junction unmatched. The germline CDR1 and CDR2 sequences are MDHEN and SYDVKM. CDR3 region: CAPRGPPKTYYNSPLHF. The DNA of the CDR3 is TGTGCCCCCAGGGGGCCACCCAAGACCTATTATAATTCACCCCTCCACTTT.

As for this clonotype: A much larger clonotype is one base distant, so this may be a read error. In DNA, the CDR3 is TGTGCCAGCAGCATGGGACAGGGAACAGGGACGCAGTATTTT. Encoded protein: CASSMGQGTGTQYF. The rearrangement links TRBV7-9 to TRBJ2-3; 9 nucleotides line up with TRBD1. The CDR3 is 14 amino acids. Germline loops: CDR1 SEHNR, CDR2 FQNEAQ (reference sequence). The trim removed 5 bases at V and 9 bases at J, leaving 9 bases unmatched.

This clonotype has at least ten counts. This sequence joins TRBV6-6 and TRBJ2-7; 7 nucleotides align to TRBD1. Germline V gene lookup returns CDR1 MNHNY and CDR2 SVGAGI (reference sequence). There are 14 residues in the CDR3. Trimming took 0 bases from V and 5 from J; bases not matched to a gene: 4. The CDR3 region has the DNA TGTGCCAGCAGTTACTCGCGACAGGGTAACGAGCAGTACTTC. Amino acids: CASSYSRQGNEQYF.

In this sample, this clonotype turned up a few times. J is TRBJ1-6 and V is TRBV2; possible D gene TRBD1, 5 bases. CDR1 is SNHLY and CDR2 is FYNNEI in the germline V gene. This CDR3 comprises 14 residues. V was trimmed by 1 base and J by 10 bases, leaving 11 bases between them. CDR3 protein: CASSEGVWDSPLHF. The CDR3 DNA reads TGTGCCAGCAGTGAAGGGGTTTGGGACTCACCCCTCCACTTT.

The rearrangement joins TRBV7-2 to TRBJ2-7, with D uncertain. The CDR3 covers 14 residues. Trimming pared 4 bases from V and 5 bases from J, leaving 15 bases between. The V gene's germline CDR1 is SGHTA and CDR2 FQGNSA. Here the CDR3 reads CASSSTLERNEQYF. DNA for the CDR3: TGTGCCAGCAGCTCCACCCTCGAGCGAAACGAGCAGTACTTC. Combining the CDR3 with reference TRBV7-2 and TRBJ2-7 gives the whole variable domain GAGVSQSPSNKVTEKGKDVELRCDPISGHTALYWYRQSLGQGLEFLIYFQGNSAPDKSGLPSDRFSAERTGGSVSTLTIQRTQQEDSAVYLCASSSTLERNEQYFGPGTRLTVT.

This clonotype was recorded many times. The chain joins TRBV4-3 to TRBJ1-2, with D possibly being TRBD1 (6 bases). The CDR3 contains 14 residues. Germline lookup yields CDR1 LGHNA and CDR2 YSLEER. With 2 bases removed from V and 2 bases from J, the gap between germline ends came to 9 bases. The DNA for the CDR3 is TGCGCCAGCAGCCAATTGGACAGAAACTATGGCTACACCTTC. Translation gives CASSQLDRNYGYTF.

This clonotype came up many times. The V call is TRBV6-1, the J call TRBJ2-7, with 7 bases identical to TRBD2. The length of the CDR3 is 13 residues. Germline CDR1 is MNHNS and CDR2 is SASEGT. V dropped 8 bases and J dropped 2; count of bases not matched to a gene: 6. CDR3 sequence: CASGSGQTYEQYF. The CDR3 DNA follows: TGTGCCAGCGGTAGCGGGCAAACCTACGAGCAGTACTTC.

The rearrangement joins TRBV7-2 to TRBJ1-2, with D possibly being TRBD1 (5 bases). The CDR3 is 15 residues long. Trimming removed 0 bases from V and 4 bases from J, with 12 bases in between. In germline, CDR1 is SGHTA, CDR2 FQGNSA. DNA of the CDR3: TGTGCCAGCAGCTTAGCGGACATAACCATCTATGGCTACACCTTC. It translates to CASSLADITIYGYTF.

At least ten counts were recorded for this clonotype. The chain carries TRBV7-8 and TRBJ1-1, with 8 bases matching TRBD1. Germline trimming cut 8 bases from V and 8 bases from J; bases unmatched to any gene: 7. The CDR3 covers 12 residues. Germline values: CDR1 SGHVS, CDR2 FQNEAQ. The CDR3 DNA follows: TGTGCCAGCGGGACAGGAAATTTAGAAGCTTTCTTT. This codes for CASGTGNLEAFF.